Detailed here is one TCR beta chain. The specificity of this receptor is unknown. The junction departs from the called germline gene at one end, perhaps through a read error. The cysteine opens and the phenylalanine closes a CDR3 of 11 amino acids. Here the CDR3 DNA is all that survives: 33 bases in frame from base 1. CDR1 MNHEY and CDR2 SVGAGI were looked up in the germline V gene. This entry is derived from a study of technical replicates of blood from several donors (dated by TCRdb to the late 2010s). Library preparation used the immunoSEQ multiplex PCR assay. The source is immuneACCESS, and TCRdb retained only in-frame sequences with V and J called. Part of the clones is not carried over; for the studies checked, unresolved V genes explain less than half of this, and the remainder is unexplained. Recorded for this sample are 53,000 or so clones; 80% to 95% of them occurred a single time. The ten largest clones add up to 4.2% of the sample.

The chain is made from TRBV6-5 and TRBJ2-1; the D gene is possibly TRBD2, with 5 bases matching. This sequence was found in a human donor in good health. Some clones in this sample may be carry-over from other donors' samples. Material: PBMCs. The CDR3 corresponds to CASSDSRAVLF. The nucleotide sequence reads as follows: TGTGCCAGCAGTGACTCTCGAGCGGTCCTCTTC.